This is a list of T cell receptor beta chains from one sample in a study of cytomegalovirus exposure and HLA in healthy donors. Sequencing used immunoSEQ multiplex PCR; TCRdb keeps in-frame clones, though not all of them. The table records 250,000 to 400,000 clones, approximately 91% of them present only once. Sequenced input: PBMCs. Every receptor here comes from a man aged 25-40 years in good health and CMV-seronegative. CDR3s include the opening cysteine and the closing phenylalanine or tryptophan. Fields, in order: V gene, D gene, clone size, J gene, CDR3 protein, CDR3 DNA. A D gene is named only where the DNA matches it firmly. Some rows have no size entry. The others give once, few or many, or a class for an expanded clone.

v_gene: TRBV6-1; d_gene: TRBD1; abundance: -; j_gene: TRBJ1-2; CDR3aa: CASSERGQYYGYTF; CDR3nt: TGTGCCAGCAGTGAAAGGGGACAGTACTATGGCTACACCTTC
v_gene: TRBV10-1; d_gene: TRBD1; abundance: -; j_gene: TRBJ2-3; CDR3aa: CASSFYRGPSTDTQYF; CDR3nt: TGCGCCAGCAGTTTCTACAGGGGGCCAAGCACAGATACGCAGTATTTT
v_gene: TRBV19; d_gene: TRBD1; abundance: -; j_gene: TRBJ1-5; CDR3aa: CATSGTGLGYSNQPQHF; CDR3nt: TGTGCTACGTCCGGGACAGGTTTGGGCTATAGCAATCAGCCCCAGCATTTT
v_gene: TRBV5-4; d_gene: -; abundance: -; j_gene: TRBJ2-5; CDR3aa: CASSLRETQYF; CDR3nt: TGTGCCAGCAGCCTTAGAGAGACCCAGTACTTC
v_gene: TRBV4-3; d_gene: -; abundance: -; j_gene: TRBJ2-3; CDR3aa: CASSQGTGGTDTQYF; CDR3nt: TGCGCCAGCAGCCAGGGTACCGGGGGCACAGATACGCAGTATTTT
v_gene: TRBV4-3; d_gene: TRBD1; abundance: -; j_gene: TRBJ1-2; CDR3aa: CASSQAGTGAYGYTF; CDR3nt: TGCGCCAGCAGCCAAGCTGGGACAGGGGCTTATGGCTACACCTTC
v_gene: TRBV4-1; d_gene: -; abundance: -; j_gene: TRBJ1-6; CDR3aa: CASSQKGALYNSPLHF; CDR3nt: TGCGCCAGCAGCCAAAAAGGGGCACTCTATAATTCACCCCTCCACTTT
v_gene: TRBV25-1; d_gene: TRBD1; abundance: -; j_gene: TRBJ2-1; CDR3aa: CASSEIGTGSYEQFF; CDR3nt: TGTGCCAGCAGTGAGATTGGGACAGGGTCTTATGAGCAGTTCTTC
v_gene: TRBV7-9; d_gene: -; abundance: -; j_gene: TRBJ1-1; CDR3aa: CASSLSTGRNTEAFF; CDR3nt: TGTGCCAGCAGCTTATCAACGGGGAGGAACACTGAAGCTTTCTTT
v_gene: TRBV6-1; d_gene: TRBD2; abundance: -; j_gene: TRBJ2-3; CDR3aa: CASSQTSGGTDTQYF; CDR3nt: TGTGCCAGCAGTCAGACTAGCGGGGGCACAGATACGCAGTATTTT
v_gene: TRBV6-1; d_gene: -; abundance: -; j_gene: TRBJ1-1; CDR3aa: CASTWGGTEAFF; CDR3nt: TGTGCCAGCACCTGGGGAGGCACTGAAGCTTTCTTT
v_gene: TRBV11-2; d_gene: -; abundance: -; j_gene: TRBJ1-1; CDR3aa: CASSLKWGLNTEAFF; CDR3nt: TGTGCCAGCAGCTTAAAATGGGGGCTAAACACTGAAGCTTTCTTT
v_gene: TRBV7-6; d_gene: TRBD2; abundance: -; j_gene: TRBJ2-7; CDR3aa: CASTASGGNEQYF; CDR3nt: TGTGCCAGCACGGCTAGCGGGGGGAACGAGCAGTACTTC
v_gene: TRBV6-6; d_gene: TRBD1; abundance: -; j_gene: TRBJ1-2; CDR3aa: CASSEDRSPTYGYTF; CDR3nt: TGTGCCAGCAGTGAGGACAGGTCACCCACTTATGGCTACACCTTC
v_gene: TRBV11-2; d_gene: TRBD1; abundance: -; j_gene: TRBJ2-5; CDR3aa: CASSLRQGALETQYF; CDR3nt: TGTGCCAGCAGCTTACGACAGGGGGCTCTTGAGACCCAGTACTTC
v_gene: TRBV2; d_gene: TRBD2; abundance: -; j_gene: TRBJ2-5; CDR3aa: CASSQGLSGGQETQYF; CDR3nt: TGTGCCAGCAGTCAGGGTCTTTCGGGGGGCCAAGAGACCCAGTACTTC
v_gene: TRBV7-2; d_gene: TRBD1; abundance: -; j_gene: TRBJ2-6; CDR3aa: CASSLRTGVTGANVLTF; CDR3nt: TGTGCCAGCAGCTTACGGACAGGGGTCACTGGGGCCAACGTCCTGACTTTC
v_gene: TRBV6-6; d_gene: -; abundance: -; j_gene: TRBJ1-2; CDR3aa: CASRAQRGSYGYTF; CDR3nt: TGTGCCAGCAGAGCACAGAGGGGGAGCTATGGCTACACCTTC
v_gene: TRBV7-5; d_gene: -; abundance: once; j_gene: TRBJ1-2; CDR3aa: CVRSWGDRGDGYTF; CDR3nt: TGTGTCAGAAGCTGGGGGGACAGGGGCGATGGCTACACCTTC
v_gene: TRBV5-1; d_gene: -; abundance: -; j_gene: TRBJ2-7; CDR3aa: CASSTSGPGVRNEQYF; CDR3nt: TGCGCCAGCAGCACCTCCGGGCCGGGGGTTCGGAACGAGCAGTACTTC
v_gene: TRBV25-1; d_gene: -; abundance: once; j_gene: TRBJ1-1; CDR3aa: CASSEGGALIF; CDR3nt: TGTGCCAGCAGTGAAGGGGGGGCCCTTATCTTT
v_gene: TRBV7-2; d_gene: TRBD2; abundance: -; j_gene: TRBJ2-2; CDR3aa: CASSSSSLAGVTGELFF; CDR3nt: TGTGCCAGCAGCTCTTCTTCACTAGCGGGGGTCACCGGGGAGCTGTTTTTT
v_gene: TRBV6-6; d_gene: -; abundance: -; j_gene: TRBJ1-1; CDR3aa: CASGWGGPAFF; CDR3nt: TGTGCCAGCGGATGGGGGGGGCCAGCTTTCTTT
v_gene: TRBV5-1; d_gene: -; abundance: -; j_gene: TRBJ1-1; CDR3aa: CASSPLGGRSNTEAFF; CDR3nt: TGCGCCAGCAGCCCGCTGGGGGGGAGATCGAACACTGAAGCTTTCTTT
v_gene: TRBV5-6; d_gene: TRBD1; abundance: -; j_gene: TRBJ1-5; CDR3aa: CASSFRDRHNQPQHF; CDR3nt: TGTGCCAGCAGTTTCCGGGACAGGCATAATCAGCCCCAGCATTTT
v_gene: TRBV15; d_gene: TRBD1; abundance: -; j_gene: TRBJ1-2; CDR3aa: CATSTTGGYGYTF; CDR3nt: TGTGCCACCAGTACAACAGGGGGGTATGGCTACACCTTC
v_gene: TRBV29-1; d_gene: -; abundance: -; j_gene: TRBJ2-1; CDR3aa: CSVGTGSSEQFF; CDR3nt: TGCAGCGTCGGTACGGGATCAAGTGAGCAGTTCTTC
v_gene: TRBV19; d_gene: TRBD1; abundance: once; j_gene: TRBJ1-5; CDR3aa: CASSIDRTGSQHF; CDR3nt: TGTGCCAGTAGTATAGATCGGACAGGGTCCCAGCATTTT
v_gene: TRBV13; d_gene: TRBD1; abundance: -; j_gene: TRBJ2-1; CDR3aa: CASSQRTGSPYNEQFF; CDR3nt: TGTGCCAGCAGCCAAAGGACAGGGAGCCCCTACAATGAGCAGTTCTTC
v_gene: TRBV4-1; d_gene: -; abundance: -; j_gene: TRBJ2-7; CDR3aa: CASSHRTGSYEQYF; CDR3nt: TGCGCCAGCAGCCACCGAACAGGTTCCTACGAGCAGTACTTC
v_gene: TRBV2; d_gene: TRBD1; abundance: -; j_gene: TRBJ1-1; CDR3aa: CASSQTGPGTGGISYGTEAFF; CDR3nt: TGTGCCAGCAGTCAAACCGGACCCGGGACAGGGGGCATCTCCTACGGGACTGAAGCTTTCTTT
v_gene: TRBV6-6; d_gene: TRBD1; abundance: few; j_gene: TRBJ1-2; CDR3aa: CASRPDRGDGYTF; CDR3nt: TGTGCCAGCAGGCCTGACAGGGGAGATGGCTACACCTTC
v_gene: TRBV12-1; d_gene: -; abundance: -; j_gene: TRBJ2-3; CDR3aa: CASSPDFSTDTQYF; CDR3nt: TGTGCCAGCAGCCCGGACTTCTCCACAGATACGCAGTATTTT